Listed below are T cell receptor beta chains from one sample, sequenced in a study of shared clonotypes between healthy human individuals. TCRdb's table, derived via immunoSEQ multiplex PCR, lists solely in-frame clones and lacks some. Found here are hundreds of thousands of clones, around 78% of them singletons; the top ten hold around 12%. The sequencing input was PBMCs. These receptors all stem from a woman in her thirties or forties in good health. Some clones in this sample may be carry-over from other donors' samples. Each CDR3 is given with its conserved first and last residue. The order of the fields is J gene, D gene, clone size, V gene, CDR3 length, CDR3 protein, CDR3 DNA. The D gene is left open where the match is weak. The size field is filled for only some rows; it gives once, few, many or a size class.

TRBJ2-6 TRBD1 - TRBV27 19 CASSLAQGLASSGANVLTF TGTGCCAGCAGTTTAGCACAGGGGTTAGCCTCCTCTGGGGCCAACGTCCTGACTTTC
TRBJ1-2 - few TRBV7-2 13 CASSREAIGGYTF TGTGCCAGCAGCCGAGAAGCCATAGGGGGCTACACCTTC
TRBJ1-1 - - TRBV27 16 CASSSYRRGVNTEAFF TGTGCCAGCAGTTCATACCGCCGTGGGGTGAACACTGAAGCTTTCTTT
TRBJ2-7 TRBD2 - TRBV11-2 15 CASSLDLAGSYEQYF TGTGCCAGCAGCTTAGATCTAGCGGGCTCCTACGAGCAGTACTTC
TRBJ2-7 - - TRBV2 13 CASTEGLGYEQYF TGTGCCAGCACGGAGGGCCTAGGCTACGAGCAGTACTTC
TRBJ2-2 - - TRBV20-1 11 CSAREGGELFF TGCAGTGCTAGAGAGGGCGGGGAGCTGTTTTTT
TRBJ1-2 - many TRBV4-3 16 CASSQVPPGRGEGYTF TGCGCCAGCAGCCAAGTCCCCCCGGGACGCGGGGAGGGCTACACCTTC
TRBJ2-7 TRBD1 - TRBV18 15 CASSPRGTGESEQYF TGTGCCAGCTCACCCCGGGGGACAGGGGAGTCCGAGCAGTACTTC
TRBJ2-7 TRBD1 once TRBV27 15 CASSQGQGNWHEQYF TGTGCCAGCAGTCAGGGACAGGGGAACTGGCACGAGCAGTACTTC
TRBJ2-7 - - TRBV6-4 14 CASMVAEGSYEQYF TGTGCCAGCATGGTAGCGGAAGGCTCCTACGAGCAGTACTTC
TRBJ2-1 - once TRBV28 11 CASRIWNEQFF TGTGCCAGCAGAATTTGGAATGAGCAGTTCTTC
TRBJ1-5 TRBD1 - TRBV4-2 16 CASSQWNPGQGQPQHF TGTGCCAGCAGCCAATGGAACCCGGGACAGGGGCAGCCCCAGCATTTT
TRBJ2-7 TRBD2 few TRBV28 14 CASRSSGSSEGQYF TGTGCCAGCAGATCCAGCGGGAGTTCGGAGGGGCAGTACTTC
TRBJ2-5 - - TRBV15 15 CATSRSRLGGETQYF TGTGCCACCAGCAGATCAAGACTGGGTGGGGAGACCCAGTACTTC
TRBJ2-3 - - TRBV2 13 CASSPGMGDTQYF TGTGCCAGCAGTCCAGGGATGGGAGATACGCAGTATTTT
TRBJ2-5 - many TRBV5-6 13 CASSLDMQETQYF TGTGCCAGCAGCTTGGACATGCAAGAGACCCAGTACTTC
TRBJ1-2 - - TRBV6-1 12 CASSEPNYGYTF TGTGCCAGCAGTGAACCTAACTATGGCTACACCTTC
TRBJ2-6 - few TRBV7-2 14 CASSRFSGANVLTF TGTGCCAGCAGTCGATTCTCTGGGGCCAACGTCCTGACTTTC
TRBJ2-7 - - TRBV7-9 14 CASSLTGNSYEQYF TGTGCCAGCAGCTTAACCGGGAACTCCTACGAGCAGTACTTC
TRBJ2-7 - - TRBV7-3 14 CASSLGGTAHEQYF TGTGCCAGCAGCTTAGGAGGGACAGCTCACGAGCAGTACTTC
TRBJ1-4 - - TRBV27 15 CASSLEGVQSEKLFF TGTGCCAGCAGTTTAGAGGGGGTTCAAAGCGAAAAACTGTTTTTT
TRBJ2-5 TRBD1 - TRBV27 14 CASSPLGTGGTQYF TGTGCCAGCAGTCCTCTCGGGACAGGGGGGACCCAGTACTTC
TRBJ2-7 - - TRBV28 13 CASSLLSGYEQYF TGTGCCAGCAGTTTATTGTCCGGCTACGAGCAGTACTTC
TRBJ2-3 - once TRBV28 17 CASSSHGTQDLTDTQYF TGTGCCAGCAGTTCACACGGGACGCAGGACCTCACAGATACGCAGTATTTT
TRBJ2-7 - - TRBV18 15 CASSPYGSSYYEQYF TGTGCCAGCTCACCTTACGGATCCTCCTACTACGAGCAGTACTTC
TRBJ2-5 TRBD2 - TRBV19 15 CASSPAGRLRETQYF TGTGCCAGTAGTCCAGCGGGAAGGCTCCGGGAGACCCAGTACTTC
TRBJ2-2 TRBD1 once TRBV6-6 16 CASSYSHRGPSGELFF TGTGCCAGCAGTTACTCGCACAGGGGGCCCTCCGGGGAGCTGTTTTTT
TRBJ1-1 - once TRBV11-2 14 CASKRGHDNTEAFF TGTGCCAGCAAAAGGGGACACGACAACACTGAAGCTTTCTTT
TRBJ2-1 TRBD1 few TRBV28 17 CASSLPGQGRSYNEQFF TGTGCCAGCAGTTTGCCGGGACAGGGTCGCTCCTACAATGAGCAGTTCTTC
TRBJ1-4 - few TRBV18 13 CASSPSGGEKLFF TGTGCCAGCTCACCATCGGGGGGCGAAAAACTGTTTTTT